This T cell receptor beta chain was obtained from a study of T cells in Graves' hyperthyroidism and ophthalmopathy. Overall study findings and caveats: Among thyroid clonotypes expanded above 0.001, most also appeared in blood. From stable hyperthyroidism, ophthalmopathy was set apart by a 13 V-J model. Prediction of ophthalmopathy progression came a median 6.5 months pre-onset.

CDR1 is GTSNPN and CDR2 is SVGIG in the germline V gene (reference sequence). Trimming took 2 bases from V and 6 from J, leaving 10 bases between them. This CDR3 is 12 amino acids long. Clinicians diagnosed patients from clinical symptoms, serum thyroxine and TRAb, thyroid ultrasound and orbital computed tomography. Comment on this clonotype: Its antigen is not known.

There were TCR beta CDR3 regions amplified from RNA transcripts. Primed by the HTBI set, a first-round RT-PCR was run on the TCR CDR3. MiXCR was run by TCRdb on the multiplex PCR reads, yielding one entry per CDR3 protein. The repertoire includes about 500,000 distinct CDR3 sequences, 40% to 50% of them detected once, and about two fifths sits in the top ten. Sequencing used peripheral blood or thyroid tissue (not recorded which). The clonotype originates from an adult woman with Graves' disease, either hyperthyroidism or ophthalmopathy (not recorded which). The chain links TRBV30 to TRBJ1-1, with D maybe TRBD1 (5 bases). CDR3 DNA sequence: TGTGCCTGGAGTCTCAGGGTCGCTGAAGCTTTCTTT. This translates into CAWSLRVAEAFF.